A single sample is the source of the 2 T cell receptor beta chains below, sequenced in a study of blood T cell repertoires in COVID-19. TCRdb's copy holds only in-frame clones and misses some; the assay was immunoSEQ multiplex PCR. Of approximately 100,000 clones detected, about 89% appear once; the ten largest clones hold around 3.7%. Material for sequencing was peripheral blood. The source is a woman aged 55-69 years with acute or convalescent COVID-19.

V usage is TRBV28 and J usage is TRBJ1-2, with 9 bases fitting TRBD1. The CDR3 runs to 15 residues. Germline V gene data show CDR1 as MDHEN and CDR2 as SYDVKM. V gave up 5 bases and J gave up 2 bases; unmatched junction bases: 6. The CDR3 sequence is CASSPGTGRNYGYTF. CDR3 nucleotides: TGTGCCAGCAGTCCGGGGACAGGGAGGAACTATGGCTACACCTTC.

V usage is TRBV29-1 and J usage is TRBJ2-7; perhaps TRBD1 as D (5 bases). CDR1 SQVTM and CDR2 ANQGSEA come from the germline V gene. The CDR3 has 12 residues. Deletions cut 4 bases from V and 0 bases from J, with 7 bases between. This CDR3 is CSVGDSSYEQYF. CDR3 in DNA: TGCAGCGTTGGAGACAGCTCCTACGAGCAGTACTTC.